The sequence of this TCR beta chain was determined in a study of T cells in Graves' hyperthyroidism and ophthalmopathy (dated by TCRdb to the late 2010s). Context from the whole study: Peripheral blood samples were taken at the time of initial diagnosis, prior to any treatment. Prospective prediction of ophthalmopathy was tested in an independent validation cohort of fewer than 20 hyperthyroidism patients and around 16 patients who later progressed to ophthalmopathy. The study also compared thyroid tissue and blood T-cell repertoires from about six Graves' hyperthyroidism patients. The paper reports TCR Vbeta CDR3 sequencing of roughly 140 peripheral blood samples: approximately 41 ophthalmopathy, around 80 hyperthyroidism and roughly 17 progressor patients. A discovery cohort of about a hundred patients, roughly 45 with Graves' ophthalmopathy and roughly 59 with stable Graves' hyperthyroidism, was used to find distinguishing TCR V-J signatures. Once sampling was done, hyperthyroidism patients were given methimazole at a starting dose of 30 mg daily, whereas ophthalmopathy patients were given high-dose intravenous methylprednisolone. For training and testing, the approximately 92 patients in the discovery cohort were randomly divided in a 7:3 ratio.

Details on this clonotype: Its antigen target is currently unknown. A much larger clone sits a single nucleotide away, making a read error possible.

A patient counted as having stable Graves' hyperthyroidism if no progression to ophthalmopathy occurred over 18 months of follow-up. The hyperthyroidism patients were between 18 and 65 years old and newly diagnosed, with a disease duration of less than 2 months. Any patient with an uncontrolled infection, another autoimmune disease, pregnancy or lactation was excluded. Diagnoses were based on clinical symptoms, serum thyroxine and TRAb, thyroid ultrasound and orbital computed tomography. PBMCs were separated from roughly 9.6 ml of fresh peripheral blood using Ficoll-Paque density gradient centrifugation. Trizol reagent was used to extract total RNA, and RNA quality was then checked on an Agilent 2100 Bioanalyzer. The CDR3 has 12 amino acids, counting the end cysteine and phenylalanine. Only the CDR3 DNA is retained, 36 bases long and in frame from the first base. The CDR1 and CDR2 encoded by the germline V gene are SQVTM and ANQGSEA.

The paper's findings and limits, for the study overall: Sample size was not statistically predetermined, and blinding of investigators to group allocation was not performed. Ophthalmopathy was separated from stable hyperthyroidism by a 13 V-J signature model, with approximately 89% sensitivity and about 81% specificity obtained in cross-validation and 80%/75% obtained in testing. Most expanded thyroid clonotypes (frequency above 0.001) were also found in blood, which suggests that blood repertoires may mirror thyroid immune responses. In validation, progression to ophthalmopathy was predicted by the model with about 70% sensitivity and nearly 75% specificity, a median of about 6.4 months before onset.

The TCR beta CDR3 regions were amplified from the RNA transcripts. The TCR CDR3 was subjected to a first round of RT-PCR using the HTBI primer set and the Qiagen OneStep RT-PCR kit. The libraries were constructed in a second round of multiplex PCR and then size-selected and purified. Libraries were sequenced paired-end with 100 bp reads on an Illumina HiSeq2000. As for the authors' bioinformatics: SOAPnuke was used to process the raw data, with reads discarded if the reads contained adapters or uncalled bases, had a mean Phred below 15, or lacked an exact constant-primer or identifier match. High-quality paired reads were merged with COPE v1.2.5, and unique nucleotide sequences were defined as clonotypes. Clonotypes were aligned to IMGT TRBV, TRBD and TRBJ reference segments using MiTCR v1.1. Analysis was restricted to V-J combinations with a frequency above 0.0001, which covered 99.2% of repertoires. A TCS score was defined as the ratio between F50 (clonal expansion) and ExV (chaos), using BLOSUM62-based TCRdist between CDR3 peptides within each V-J. Welch's t-statistics and random forest reduced around 550 V-J features to roughly 13, which were used in a naive Bayes classifier (R e1071). Thyroid-blood repertoire similarity was quantified with the Morisita-Horn index. The raw public data were reprocessed by TCRdb itself: fastp quality trimming at Q25, MiXCR clonotype calling, in-frame beta chains only. All rows with the same CDR3 protein become a single entry with the most common DNA and genes. TCRdb, not the original authors, processed these V and J calls. This sample holds around 700,000 distinct CDR3 sequences; 35% were observed only once. Around 32% of the sample belongs to the ten largest clones.

This receptor was obtained from a woman between 35 and 50 years old with Graves' hyperthyroidism. The sample consisted of blood. The receptor chain draws on TRBV29-1 and TRBJ2-5; TRBD1 is a weak D gene call, 6 bases matching. The CDR3 reads CSVGQVKEAQYF. The nucleotide sequence is given as TGCAGCGTTGGACAGGTCAAAGAGGCCCAGTACTTC.